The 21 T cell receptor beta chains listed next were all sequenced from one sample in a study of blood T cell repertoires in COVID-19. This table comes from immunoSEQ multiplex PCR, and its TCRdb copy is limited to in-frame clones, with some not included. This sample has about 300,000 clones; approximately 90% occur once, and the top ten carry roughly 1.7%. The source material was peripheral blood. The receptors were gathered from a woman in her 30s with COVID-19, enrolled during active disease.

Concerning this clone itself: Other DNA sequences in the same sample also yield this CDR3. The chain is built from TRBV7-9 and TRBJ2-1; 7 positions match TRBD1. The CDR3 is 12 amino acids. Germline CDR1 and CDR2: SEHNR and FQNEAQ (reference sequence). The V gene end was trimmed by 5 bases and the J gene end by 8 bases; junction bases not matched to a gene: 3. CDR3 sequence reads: CASSPTGDEQFF. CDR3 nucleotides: TGTGCCAGCAGCCCAACAGGGGATGAGCAGTTCTTC.

The CDR3 coding sequence is TGTGCCAGCAGCTTAGGTCGGGGGGAGGTAGATACGCAGTATTTT. This encodes CASSLGRGEVDTQYF. The V and J genes are TRBV11-2 and TRBJ2-3; 7 bases line up with TRBD2. J gave up 5 bases and V 1 base, and 6 bases lay outside the gene matches. This CDR3 has 15 amino acids. Germline CDR1 and CDR2: SGHAT and FQNNGV. The variable domain in full, completed from reference TRBV11-2 and TRBJ2-3, reads EAGVAQSPRYKIIEKRQSVAFWCNPISGHATLYWYQQILGQGPKLLIQFQNNGVVDDSQLPKDRFSAERLKGVDSTLKIQPAKLEDSAVYLCASSLGRGEVDTQYFGPGTRLTVL.

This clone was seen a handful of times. CDR3 sequence (DNA): TGTGCCAGCAGCGCGCTAGCGGTAGGCACCCAGTACTTC. Its translation is CASSALAVGTQYF. The chain has TRBV7-8 and TRBJ2-5; 7 bases fit TRBD2. Trimming removed 5 bases from V and 8 bases from J; junction bases left unmatched: 8. CDR3 length equals 13 residues. Per germline, CDR1 SGHVS and CDR2 FQNEAQ.

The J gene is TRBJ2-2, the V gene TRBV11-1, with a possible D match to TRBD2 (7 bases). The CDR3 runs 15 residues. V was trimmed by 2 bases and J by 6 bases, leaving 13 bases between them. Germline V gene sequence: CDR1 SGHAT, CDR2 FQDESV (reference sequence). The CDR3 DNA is TGTGCCAGCAGCTTACGGGGGGCGCGGTCCGGGGAGCTGTTTTTT. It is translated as CASSLRGARSGELFF.

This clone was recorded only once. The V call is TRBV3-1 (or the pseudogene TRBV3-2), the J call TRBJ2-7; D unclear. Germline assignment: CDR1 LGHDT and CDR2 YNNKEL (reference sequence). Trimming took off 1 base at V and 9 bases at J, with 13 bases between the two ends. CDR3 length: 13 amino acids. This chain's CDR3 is CASSQVRSPGQYF. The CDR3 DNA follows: TGTGCCAGCAGCCAAGTCAGGTCCCCCGGGCAGTACTTC.

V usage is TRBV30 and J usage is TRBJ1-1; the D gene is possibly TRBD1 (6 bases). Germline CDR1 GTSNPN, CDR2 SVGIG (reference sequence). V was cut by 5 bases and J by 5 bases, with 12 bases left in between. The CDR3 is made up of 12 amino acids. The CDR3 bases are TGTGCCTGGGGAAGGGGGAAGACTGAAGCTTTCTTT. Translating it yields CAWGRGKTEAFF.

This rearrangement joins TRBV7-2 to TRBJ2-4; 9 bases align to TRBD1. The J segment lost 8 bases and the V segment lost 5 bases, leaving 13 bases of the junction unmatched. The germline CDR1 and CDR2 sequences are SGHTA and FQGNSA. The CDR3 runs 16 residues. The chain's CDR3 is CASSPGTGTSLDIQYF. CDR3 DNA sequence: TGTGCCAGCAGCCCTGGGACAGGGACTTCGTTGGACATTCAGTACTTC.

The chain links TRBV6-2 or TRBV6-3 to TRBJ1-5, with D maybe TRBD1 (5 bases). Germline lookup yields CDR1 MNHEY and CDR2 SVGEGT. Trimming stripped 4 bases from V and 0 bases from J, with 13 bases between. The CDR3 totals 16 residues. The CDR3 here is CASSFDRPYSNQPQHF. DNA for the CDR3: TGTGCCAGCAGTTTCGACAGACCTTATAGCAATCAGCCCCAGCATTTT.

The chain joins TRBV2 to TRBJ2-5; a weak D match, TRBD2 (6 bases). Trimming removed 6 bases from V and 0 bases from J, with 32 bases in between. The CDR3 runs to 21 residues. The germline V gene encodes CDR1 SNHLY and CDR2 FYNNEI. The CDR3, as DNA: TGTGCCAGCAGGGCTAGGGACCTGTCTAGCGTTCCTGATTGGTACCAAGAGACCCAGTACTTC. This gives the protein CASRARDLSSVPDWYQETQYF. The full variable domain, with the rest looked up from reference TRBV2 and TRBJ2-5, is EPEVTQTPSHQVTQMGQEVILRCVPISNHLYFYWYRQILGQKVEFLVSFYNNEISEKSEIFDDQFSVERPDGSNFTLKIRSTKLEDSAMYFCASRARDLSSVPDWYQETQYFGPGTRLLVL.

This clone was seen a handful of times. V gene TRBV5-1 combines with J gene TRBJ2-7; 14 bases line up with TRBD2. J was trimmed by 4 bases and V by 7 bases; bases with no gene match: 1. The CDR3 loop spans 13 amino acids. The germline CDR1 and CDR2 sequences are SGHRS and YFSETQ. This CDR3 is CASGLAGGYEQYF. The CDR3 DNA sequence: TGCGCCAGCGGACTAGCGGGGGGTTACGAGCAGTACTTC. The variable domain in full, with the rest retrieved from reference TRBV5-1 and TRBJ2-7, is KAGVTQTPRYLIKTRGQQVTLSCSPISGHRSVSWYQQTPGQGLQFLFEYFSETQRNKGNFPGRFSGRQFSNSRSEMNVSTLELGDSALYLCASGLAGGYEQYFGPGTRLTVT.

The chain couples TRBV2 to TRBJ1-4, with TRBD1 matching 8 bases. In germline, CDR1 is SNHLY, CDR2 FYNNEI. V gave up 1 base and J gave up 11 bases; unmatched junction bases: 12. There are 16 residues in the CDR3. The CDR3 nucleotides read TGTGCCAGCAGTGAAGAGATGAGGGCAGGGGGCTCGAAACTGTTTTTT. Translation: CASSEEMRAGGSKLFF.

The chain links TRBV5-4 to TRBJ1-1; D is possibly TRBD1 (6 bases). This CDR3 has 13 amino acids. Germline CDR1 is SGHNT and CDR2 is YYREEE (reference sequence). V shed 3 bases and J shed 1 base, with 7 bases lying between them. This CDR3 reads CASSSGQNTEAFF. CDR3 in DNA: TGTGCCAGCAGCTCGGGACAGAACACTGAAGCTTTCTTT. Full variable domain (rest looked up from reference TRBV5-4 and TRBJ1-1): ETGVTQSPTHLIKTRGQQVTLRCSSQSGHNTVSWYQQALGQGPQFIFQYYREEENGRGNFPPRFSGLQFPNYSSELNVNALELDDSALYLCASSSGQNTEAFFGQGTRLTVV.

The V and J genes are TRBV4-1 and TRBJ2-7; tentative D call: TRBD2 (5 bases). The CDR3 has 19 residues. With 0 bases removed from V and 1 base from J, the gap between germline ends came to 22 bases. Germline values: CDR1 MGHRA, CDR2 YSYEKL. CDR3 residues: CASSQDFPLGGSPSYEQYF. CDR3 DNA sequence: TGCGCCAGCAGCCAAGATTTCCCCCTGGGCGGGTCCCCGTCCTACGAGCAGTACTTC.

CDR3 DNA sequence: TGTGCCAGCAGCTCTCTAGCGGGGGGGTCCGGGGAGCTGTTTTTT. As protein: CASSSLAGGSGELFF. V is TRBV5-4 and J is TRBJ2-2; TRBD2 agrees at 12 bases. The germline V gene has CDR1 SGHNT and CDR2 YYREEE (reference sequence). V lost 3 bases, J lost 6 bases, and 3 bases stayed unmatched. The CDR3 sequence is 15 residues long. Full variable domain (outside the CDR3, taken from reference TRBV5-4 and TRBJ2-2): ETGVTQSPTHLIKTRGQQVTLRCSSQSGHNTVSWYQQALGQGPQFIFQYYREEENGRGNFPPRFSGLQFPNYSSELNVNALELDDSALYLCASSSLAGGSGELFFGEGSRLTVL.

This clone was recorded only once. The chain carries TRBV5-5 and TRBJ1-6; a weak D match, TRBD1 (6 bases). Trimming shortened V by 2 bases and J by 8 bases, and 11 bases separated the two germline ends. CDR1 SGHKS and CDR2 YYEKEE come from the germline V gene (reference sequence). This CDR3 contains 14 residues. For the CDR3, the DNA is TGTGCCAGCAGCTTCGGTTCAGGGGATTCACCCCTCCACTTT. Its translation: CASSFGSGDSPLHF.

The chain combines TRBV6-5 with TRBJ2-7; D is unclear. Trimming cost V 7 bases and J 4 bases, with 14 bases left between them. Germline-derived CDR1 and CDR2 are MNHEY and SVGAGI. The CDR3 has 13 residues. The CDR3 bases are TGTGCCAGCATTGTACCGGGTTCATACGAGCAGTACGTC. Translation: CASIVPGSYEQYV.

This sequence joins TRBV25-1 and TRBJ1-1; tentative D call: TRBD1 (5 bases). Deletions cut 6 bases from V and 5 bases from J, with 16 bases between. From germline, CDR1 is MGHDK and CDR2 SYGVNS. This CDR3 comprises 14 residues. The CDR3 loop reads CASRENSGGTEAFF. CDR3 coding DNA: TGTGCCAGCAGGGAAAATTCTGGGGGGACTGAAGCTTTCTTT. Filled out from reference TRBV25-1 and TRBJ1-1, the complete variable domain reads EADIYQTPRYLVIGTGKKITLECSQTMGHDKMYWYQQDPGMELHLIHYSYGVNSTEKGDLSSESTVSRIRTEHFPLTLESARPSHTSQYLCASRENSGGTEAFFGQGTRLTVV.

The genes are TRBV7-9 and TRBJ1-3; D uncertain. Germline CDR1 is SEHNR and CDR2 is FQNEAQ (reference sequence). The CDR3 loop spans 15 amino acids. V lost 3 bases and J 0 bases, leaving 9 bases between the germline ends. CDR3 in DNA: TGTGCCAGCAGCTTGCCTCGGGACTCTGGAAACACCATATATTTT. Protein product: CASSLPRDSGNTIYF.

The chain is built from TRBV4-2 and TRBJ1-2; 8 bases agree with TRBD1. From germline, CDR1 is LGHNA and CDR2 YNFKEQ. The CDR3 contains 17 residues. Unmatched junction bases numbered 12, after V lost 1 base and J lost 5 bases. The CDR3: CASSQGSTGGIGYGYTF. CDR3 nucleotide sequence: TGTGCCAGCAGCCAAGGTTCAACAGGGGGGATCGGGTATGGCTACACCTTC.

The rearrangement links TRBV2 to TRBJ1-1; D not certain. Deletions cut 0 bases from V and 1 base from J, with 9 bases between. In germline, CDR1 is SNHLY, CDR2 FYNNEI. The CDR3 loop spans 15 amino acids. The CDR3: CASSEAWRQNTEAFF. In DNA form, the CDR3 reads TGTGCCAGCAGTGAAGCATGGCGACAGAACACTGAAGCTTTCTTT.

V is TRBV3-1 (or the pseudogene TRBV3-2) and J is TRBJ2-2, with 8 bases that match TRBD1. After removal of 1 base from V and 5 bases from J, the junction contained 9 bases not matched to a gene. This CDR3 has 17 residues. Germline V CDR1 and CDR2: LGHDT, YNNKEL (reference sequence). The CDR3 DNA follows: TGTGCCAGCAGCCAAGTGAAACAGGGGGGACGGACCGGGGAGCTGTTTTTT. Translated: CASSQVKQGGRTGELFF.